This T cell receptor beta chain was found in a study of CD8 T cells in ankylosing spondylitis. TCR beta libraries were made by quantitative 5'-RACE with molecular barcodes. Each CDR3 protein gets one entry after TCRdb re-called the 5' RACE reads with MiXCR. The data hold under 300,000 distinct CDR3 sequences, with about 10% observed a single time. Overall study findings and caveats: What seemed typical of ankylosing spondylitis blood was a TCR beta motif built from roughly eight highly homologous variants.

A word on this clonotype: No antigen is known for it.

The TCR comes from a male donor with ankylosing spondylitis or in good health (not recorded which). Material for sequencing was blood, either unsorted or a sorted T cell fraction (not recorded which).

Here the CDR3 reads CASRPPYQGARGYTF. As DNA, the CDR3 is TGCGCCAGCAGGCCGCCCTACCAGGGGGCGCGGGGCTACACCTTC. The rearrangement links TRBV5-1 to TRBJ1-2; 8 bases map to TRBD1. With V trimmed by 5 bases and J by 8 bases, 14 bases remained unmatched. The germline CDR1 and CDR2 sequences are SGHRS and YFSETQ. This CDR3 has 15 amino acids.